The 8 T cell receptor beta chains below were found in one sample sequenced in a study of STAT5B mutations in CD4+ large granular lymphocyte leukemia. Sequenced by immunoSEQ multiplex PCR; TCRdb stores in-frame clones only, minus some. The sample contains 37,000 or so clones, about 81% of which appear only once. The sequenced sample was CD4+ T cells from blood buffy coats. The receptors here all came from a human donor in good health.

The chain links TRBV6-1 to TRBJ2-3, with D possibly being TRBD1 (6 bases). Germline CDR1 MNHNS, CDR2 SASEGT. The length of the CDR3 is 13 residues. Trimming took 7 bases from V and 1 from J, leaving 9 bases between them. The CDR3, as DNA: TGTGCCAGCATGTACAGGGGCACAGATACGCAGTATTTT. It is translated as CASMYRGTDTQYF.

V usage is TRBV19 and J usage is TRBJ1-2; possibly TRBD1 for D (6 bases). This CDR3 comprises 14 residues. Germline V gene data show CDR1 as LNHDA and CDR2 as SQIVND (reference sequence). Trimming took 4 bases from V and 5 from J, leaving 14 bases between them. Here the CDR3 reads CASSRQGHLYGYTF. CDR3 coding DNA: TGTGCCAGTAGTAGGCAGGGGCACCTATATGGCTACACCTTC.

The CDR3 DNA sequence: TGTGCCAGCAGCCCGGGACAGGCTACGGGTGGCTACACCTTC. Translation gives CASSPGQATGGYTF. The V call is TRBV9, the J call TRBJ1-2; TRBD1 aligns across 8 bases. The CDR3 length is 14 residues. J lost 7 bases, V lost 4 bases, and 9 bases had no gene match. Germline V CDR1 and CDR2: SGDLS, YYNGEE.

The rearrangement links TRBV7-9 to TRBJ2-7; D perhaps matches TRBD1 (7 bases). CDR1 is SEHNR, CDR2 FQNEAQ, per germline (reference sequence). Trimming pared 4 bases from V and 2 bases from J, leaving 15 bases between. The length of the CDR3 is 15 residues. CDR3 sequence (DNA): TGTGCCAGCAGCTCGACAGGGAGGCCGCCCTACGAGCAGTACTTC. Encoded protein: CASSSTGRPPYEQYF.

J is TRBJ2-3 and V is TRBV9; 8 nucleotides align to TRBD1. In germline, CDR1 is SGDLS, CDR2 YYNGEE. V gave up 1 base and J gave up 8 bases; unmatched junction bases: 9. This CDR3 has 15 residues. CDR3 in DNA: TGTGCCAGCAGCGTACAACCAGGGGGCGCGGGTACGCAGTATTTT. Residues: CASSVQPGGAGTQYF.

The chain joins TRBV6-1 to TRBJ1-1; 8 bases are shared with TRBD1. J lost 3 bases, V lost 4 bases, and 4 bases had no gene match. Per germline, CDR1 MNHNS and CDR2 SASEGT. This CDR3 contains 14 residues. The CDR3 is CASSGPTGDTEAFF. The CDR3 nucleotides read TGTGCCAGCAGTGGCCCGACAGGGGACACTGAAGCTTTCTTT.

The V and J genes are TRBV7-8 and TRBJ2-5; tentatively, D is TRBD2 (7 bases). The CDR3 covers 19 residues. The V gene lost 2 bases and the J gene lost 5 bases, with 27 bases spanning the gap. Germline V lookup: CDR1 SGHVS, CDR2 FQNEAQ. CDR3 in DNA: TGTGCCAGCAGCTTATCGTCCGTGTGGGGGGGCCAAGCTCGGGAGACCCAGTACTTC. It codes for CASSLSSVWGGQARETQYF.

The V and J genes are TRBV28 and TRBJ2-4; TRBD2 agrees at 15 bases. CDR3 size: 19 residues. With V trimmed by 2 bases and J by 1 base, 6 bases remained unmatched. Germline V gene data show CDR1 as MDHEN and CDR2 as SYDVKM. The CDR3 sequence: CASSLGGLAGGRAKNIQYF. CDR3 DNA sequence: TGTGCCAGCAGTTTAGGGGGACTAGCGGGGGGTCGGGCCAAAAACATTCAGTACTTC. The variable domain in full, completed from reference TRBV28 and TRBJ2-4, reads DVKVTQSSRYLVKRTGEKVFLECVQDMDHENMFWYRQDPGLGLRLIYFSYDVKMKEKGDIPEGYSVSREKKERFSLILESASTNQTSMYLCASSLGGLAGGRAKNIQYFGAGTRLSVL.